A single sample gave rise to the 11 T cell receptor beta chains below, sequenced in a study of blood T cell repertoires in COVID-19. Assay used: immunoSEQ multiplex PCR; TCRdb lists only in-frame clones, some missing. The sample records some 140,000 clones, about 76% being singletons. The sequenced material came from peripheral blood. The receptors were gathered from an elderly man with acute or convalescent COVID-19.

The V gene is TRBV7-2, the J gene TRBJ2-1; D might be TRBD2 (7 bases). With 6 bases removed from V and 3 bases from J, the gap between germline ends came to 15 bases. The CDR3 loop spans 15 amino acids. Germline V gene data show CDR1 as SGHTA and CDR2 as FQGNSA. The CDR3 DNA reads as TGTGCCAGCAGAGAACCGGGGGGCAACTACAATGAGCAGTTCTTC. As protein: CASREPGGNYNEQFF.

The chain joins TRBV6-6 to TRBJ1-1; 9 nucleotides match TRBD1. Germline V lookup: CDR1 MNHNY, CDR2 SVGAGI (reference sequence). The CDR3 runs to 17 residues. Trimming at V came to 5 bases and at J to 3 bases, leaving 13 bases not matched to a gene. CDR3 nucleotide sequence: TGTGCCAGCAGTCCCCCGGGGACAGGGCTATCCTACACTGAAGCTTTCTTT. It encodes CASSPPGTGLSYTEAFF.

The chain recombines TRBV18 with TRBJ2-2; D remains ambiguous. This CDR3 has 15 amino acids. With 1 base removed from V and 7 bases from J, the gap between germline ends came to 13 bases. Germline loops: CDR1 KGHSH, CDR2 LQKENI. The CDR3 coding sequence is TGTGCCAGCTCACCACAAGCCGTGTTGGTCGGGGAGCTGTTTTTT. Protein sequence: CASSPQAVLVGELFF.

This clone was observed once. The V and J genes are TRBV24-1 and TRBJ2-6; a weak D match, TRBD1 (6 bases). The CDR3 contains 17 residues. Germline lookup yields CDR1 KGHDR and CDR2 SFDVKD. The V gene lost 7 bases and the J gene lost 0 bases, with 15 bases spanning the gap. DNA for the CDR3: TGTGCCACCAGCTACAGGGAAATAGGCTCTGGGGCCAACGTCCTGACTTTC. As protein: CATSYREIGSGANVLTF.

The chain is built from TRBV7-2 and TRBJ2-2; 7 nucleotides match TRBD2. The CDR3 contains 13 residues. J gave up 6 bases and V 6 bases, and 4 bases lay outside the gene matches. Germline V lookup: CDR1 SGHTA, CDR2 FQGNSA. The CDR3 bases are TGTGCCAGCAGAACTAGCGATCCCGGGGAGCTGTTTTTT. This gives the protein CASRTSDPGELFF.

This clone has only a few counts. J is TRBJ1-2 and V is TRBV29-1; 8 bases align to TRBD1. Unmatched junction bases numbered 11, after V lost 3 bases and J lost 2 bases. CDR1 is SQVTM, CDR2 ANQGSEA, per germline. The CDR3 is made up of 16 amino acids. The CDR3 protein is CSVDSGTGSLNYGYTF. The CDR3 DNA reads TGCAGCGTTGACTCCGGGACAGGATCCCTGAACTATGGCTACACCTTC.

The gene calls are TRBV7-3 and TRBJ2-3; possible D gene TRBD2, 6 bases. The CDR3 totals 16 residues. Looked up from germline, CDR1 is SGHTA and CDR2 is FQGTGA. Trimming left V 5 bases short and J 4 bases short, with 19 bases between. The CDR3 DNA reads TGTGCCAGCAGCGCTTTACAGCGGGCCTTAGCAGATACGCAGTATTTT. As protein: CASSALQRALADTQYF.

V gene TRBV5-1 combines with J gene TRBJ1-2, with TRBD1 as a possible D gene (5 bases). Germline CDR1 SGHRS, CDR2 YFSETQ. The CDR3 sequence is 15 residues long. V was shortened by 4 bases and J by 8 bases, with 21 bases between the two germline ends. The DNA of the CDR3 is TGCGCCAGCAGCGCAACCCCGGGGGGGGAAGGCGGCTACACCTTC. It yields the protein CASSATPGGEGGYTF.

This clone was detected a few times. This chain joins TRBV19 and TRBJ1-6; maybe TRBD1 (6 bases). CDR1 is LNHDA, CDR2 SQIVND, per germline (reference sequence). Trimming left V 6 bases short and J 10 bases short, with 28 bases between. CDR3 size: 18 residues. The chain's CDR3 is CASRSIGNTGRSGSPLHF. CDR3 nucleotide sequence: TGTGCCAGTAGAAGTATCGGTAACACAGGGAGATCGGGATCACCCCTCCACTTT.

The V and J genes are TRBV12-5 and TRBJ2-2; 9 positions match TRBD1. CDR1 is LGHNT, CDR2 FRNRAP, per germline. The ends lost 6 bases at V and 4 bases at J; junction bases unmatched: 6. The CDR3 has 15 amino acids. DNA of the CDR3: TGTGCTAGTGGGGCCGGGACAGGGACCACCGGGGAGCTGTTTTTT. Protein: CASGAGTGTTGELFF. The complete variable domain, with remaining parts taken from reference TRBV12-5 and TRBJ2-2, reads DARVTQTPRHKVTEMGQEVTMRCQPILGHNTVFWYRQTMMQGLELLAYFRNRAPLDDSGMPKDRFSAEMPDATLATLKIQPSEPRDSAVYFCASGAGTGTTGELFFGEGSRLTVL.

V usage is TRBV2 and J usage is TRBJ2-1, with TRBD2 as a possible D gene (6 bases). This CDR3 region has 12 residues. Germline values: CDR1 SNHLY, CDR2 FYNNEI. Trimming shortened V by 2 bases and J by 8 bases, and 7 bases separated the two germline ends. For the CDR3, the DNA is TGTGCCAGCAGTGAACCGGGGGATGAGCAGTTCTTC. This translates into CASSEPGDEQFF.